These T cell receptor beta chains were read from a single sample in a study of regulatory T cells in long-lasting Graves disease. One entry per CDR3 protein results from TCRdb running MiXCR on the multiplex PCR reads. This sample has 250,000 or so distinct CDR3 sequences, with 18% found just once. The same specimen was also included in a second study, on T cells in Graves' hyperthyroidism and ophthalmopathy.

The sample was peripheral blood mononuclear cells (PBMCs), taken at new diagnosis, from a patient treated with antithyroid drugs. The receptor source for this set is a woman aged 25 to 39 with Graves disease. Both conserved end residues are trimmed from each CDR3. The order of the fields is D gene, V gene, CDR3 length, J gene, CDR3 protein. A D gene is named only where the DNA matches it firmly.

TRBD2,TRBV27,13,TRBJ2-1,ASSSVAGGLGEQF
NA,TRBV6-1,10,TRBJ2-7,ASRDSVYEQY
NA,TRBV5-6,13,TRBJ2-4,ASSFFSLAKNIQY
NA,TRBV7-9,10,TRBJ1-6,ASSLSATPLH
TRBD1,TRBV12-3/TRBV12-4,18,TRBJ2-6,ASSMNQGAGNQPGANVLT
NA,TRBV5-8,13,TRBJ1-2,ASSHGKGPGYGYT
TRBD2,TRBV7-8,16,TRBJ2-5,ASSYKLAGGLIQATQY
NA,TRBV12-5,14,TRBJ2-3,ASGLVLSGVRDTQY
NA,TRBV3-1,10,TRBJ1-2,ASSQVFDGYT
NA,TRBV20-1,11,TRBJ2-3,SARDKYTDTQY
TRBD1,TRBV4-1,14,TRBJ1-6,ASSQVWDRYNSPLH
TRBD2,TRBV10-1,13,TRBJ2-1,ASSDRGLAGGVQF
NA,TRBV15,16,TRBJ1-4,ATSRDQARGRLKEKLF
NA,TRBV20-1,11,TRBJ1-4,SASTDESEKLF
NA,TRBV7-9,12,TRBJ2-5,ASSNARFQETQY
NA,TRBV4-1,13,TRBJ2-2,ASSRAGLATGELF
NA,TRBV20-1,10,TRBJ1-2,SAGGQRYGYT
TRBD2,TRBV20-1,12,TRBJ2-7,SANRLAESYEQY
NA,TRBV12-5,10,TRBJ1-5,ASGLGGPAQH
TRBD2,TRBV4-1,12,TRBJ2-3,ASRIAGGPDTQY
NA,TRBV14,14,TRBJ1-2,ASSQAWRPASEGYT
NA,TRBV12-3/TRBV12-4,10,TRBJ1-2,ASSFRDYGYT
NA,TRBV4-1,14,TRBJ2-2,ASSQDRRTETGELF
NA,TRBV20-1,12,TRBJ1-5,SARRSGTYQPQH
TRBD1,TRBV4-1,12,TRBJ2-1,ASSHPTGRNEQF
NA,TRBV7-2,11,TRBJ2-7,ASSFNRVHEQY
NA,TRBV12-3/TRBV12-4,11,TRBJ1-4,ASSLVAGEKLF
NA,TRBV11-2,12,TRBJ1-1,ASSSRPRDTEAF
NA,TRBV27,12,TRBJ1-4,ASSADSRNEKLF
TRBD1,TRBV19,13,TRBJ1-2,ASTPLGQGNYGYT
TRBD1,TRBV20-1,12,TRBJ1-1,SARRGLANTEAF
TRBD1,TRBV15,12,TRBJ2-1,ATSRPDRGDEQF
NA,TRBV19,13,TRBJ1-4,VSSIGAATNEKLF
NA,TRBV18,10,TRBJ2-7,ASSPGRYEQY
TRBD1,TRBV5-1,14,TRBJ1-5,ASSLGTGPNNQPQH
NA,TRBV28,13,TRBJ1-1,ASSLATVRNTEAF
TRBD1,TRBV7-9,12,TRBJ1-1,ASIHPDRGTGAF
NA,TRBV15,13,TRBJ1-4,ATSRVGGPNEKLF
NA,TRBV24-1,17,TRBJ1-4,ATSDLFLSRQATNEKLF
TRBD2,TRBV11-2,13,TRBJ2-1,ATHSTSGGGREQF
TRBD1,TRBV10-1,13,TRBJ2-1,ASSSDRGRFDEQF
NA,TRBV6-5,12,TRBJ1-1,ASSYGTVNTEAF
NA,TRBV24-1,13,TRBJ2-3,ATSDSGFLTDTQY
NA,TRBV25-1,11,TRBJ1-6,ASSEWGRSPLH
NA,TRBV20-1,12,TRBJ1-1,SAEGLGGSTEAF
TRBD1,TRBV18,11,TRBJ1-5,ASSPDRGGPQH
NA,TRBV27,12,TRBJ1-5,ASSLSRGNQPQH